The clone carrying this TCR beta chain was picked up one time. Its antigen is unknown. The data belong to a study of cytomegalovirus exposure and HLA in healthy donors. PCR was performed using 60 Vbeta and 13 Jbeta primers. Produced via immunoSEQ multiplex PCR; TCRdb's table is partial and in-frame only. The sample shows more than 80,000 clones, 65% to 80% of them seen only once. Study-wide results and limits: A later analysis showed that HLA-associated TCR beta chains had undergone more clonal expansion than equally common others.

Germline V gives CDR1 MDHEN, CDR2 SYDVKM. Trimming took off 11 bases at V and 3 bases at J, with 14 bases between the two ends. CDR3 length: 12 residues. This TCR was recovered from a male donor in good health and CMV-seropositive. The specimen was PBMCs. The V and J genes are TRBV28 and TRBJ2-7; no definite D call. DNA for the CDR3: TGTGCCGCCCAAAACATCCTCTACGAGCAGTACTTC. The encoded protein is CAAQNILYEQYF.